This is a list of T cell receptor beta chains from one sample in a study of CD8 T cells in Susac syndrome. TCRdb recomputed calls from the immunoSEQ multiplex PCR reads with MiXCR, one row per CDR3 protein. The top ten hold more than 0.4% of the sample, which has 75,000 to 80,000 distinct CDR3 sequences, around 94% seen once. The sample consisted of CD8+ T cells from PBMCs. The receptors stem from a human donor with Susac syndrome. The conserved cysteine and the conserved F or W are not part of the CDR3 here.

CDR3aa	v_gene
ASSFLSGYSYNEQF	TRBV12-3/TRBV12-4
ATTLRGQGTYEQY	TRBV15
ASSLRGHPEAF	TRBV5-1
ASSSAPVGYNEQF	TRBV12-3/TRBV12-4
SVEEDIPYEQY	TRBV29-1
ASSISGGAVEQF	TRBV9
ASSELSFDGYT	TRBV25-1
ASSLRPGQGDSGANVLT	TRBV12-3/TRBV12-4
ASSRVAGGLSYNEQF	TRBV12-3/TRBV12-4
ASTDVPLKEKLF	TRBV6-6
ASSFPRDRDEQF	TRBV7-2
SARVRGTQY	TRBV20-1
ATSRAPGGGQDEQF	TRBV15
SASAQAGDSPFSYEQY	TRBV20-1
ASGPSNSPLH	TRBV6-6
ASTQSQRTGANVLT	TRBV12-3/TRBV12-4
ASGLAGRNTEAF	TRBV12-5
ASSQTEQETQY	TRBV4-3
ASSVVSAGLNEQF	TRBV9
ASSYATDEKLF	TRBV6-2/TRBV6-3
ASSHTGVRGEQY	TRBV4-1
ASSFGTGGGEQY	TRBV27
ASSAAEGPQY	TRBV7-8
ASSSTPRQEDNSPLH	TRBV12-3/TRBV12-4
ASSQRTAGNTIY	TRBV4-3
AISAGSEAF	TRBV10-3
ASRFRVDYEQY	TRBV12-2